This TCR beta chain was captured by sequencing in a study of cytomegalovirus exposure and HLA in healthy donors. The CDR3 runs to 17 residues. Germline V lookup: CDR1 SGHDT, CDR2 YYEEEE. The junction had 13 bases not matched to a gene; V was cut back by 2 bases and J by 2 bases. A few counts support this clone. PCR involved 60 Vbeta and 13 Jbeta primers. Sequenced by immunoSEQ multiplex PCR; TCRdb stores in-frame clones only, minus some. The repertoire holds about 130,000 clones, with approximately 87% as singletons. Sequencing was done on a sample of PBMCs. This chain joins TRBV5-6 and TRBJ2-7; 7 nucleotides align to TRBD1. The sequence derives from a woman aged 30 to 39 in good health and CMV-seronegative. The CDR3 loop reads CASSFGTSGTATYEQYF. The CDR3 nucleotides are TGTGCCAGCAGCTTCGGAACATCCGGGACAGCAACCTACGAGCAGTACTTC.